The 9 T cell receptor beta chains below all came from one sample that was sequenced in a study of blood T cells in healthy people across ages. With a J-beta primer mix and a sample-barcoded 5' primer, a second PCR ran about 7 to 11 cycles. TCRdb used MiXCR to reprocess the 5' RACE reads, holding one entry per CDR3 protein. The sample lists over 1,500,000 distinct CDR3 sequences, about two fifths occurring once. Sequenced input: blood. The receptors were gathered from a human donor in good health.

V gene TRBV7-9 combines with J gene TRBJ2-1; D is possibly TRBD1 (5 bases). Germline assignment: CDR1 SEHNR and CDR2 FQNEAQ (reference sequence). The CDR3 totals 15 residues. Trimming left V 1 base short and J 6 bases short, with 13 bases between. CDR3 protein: CASSLGTGALNEQFF. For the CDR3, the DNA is TGTGCCAGCAGCTTAGGTACAGGAGCTCTCAATGAGCAGTTCTTC.

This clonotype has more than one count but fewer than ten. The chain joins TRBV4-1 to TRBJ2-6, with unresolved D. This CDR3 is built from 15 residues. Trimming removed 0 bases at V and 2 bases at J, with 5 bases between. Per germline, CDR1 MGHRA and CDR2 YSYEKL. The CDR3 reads CASSQDLAGANVLTF. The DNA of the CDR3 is TGCGCCAGCAGCCAAGATCTTGCTGGGGCCAACGTCCTGACTTTC.

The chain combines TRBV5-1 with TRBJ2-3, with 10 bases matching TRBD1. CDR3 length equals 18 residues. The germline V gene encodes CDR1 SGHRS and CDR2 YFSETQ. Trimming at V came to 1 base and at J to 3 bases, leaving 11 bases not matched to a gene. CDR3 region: CASSLTNRDRGRTDTQYF. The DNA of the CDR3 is TGCGCCAGCAGCTTGACTAACCGGGACAGGGGCCGGACAGATACGCAGTATTTT.

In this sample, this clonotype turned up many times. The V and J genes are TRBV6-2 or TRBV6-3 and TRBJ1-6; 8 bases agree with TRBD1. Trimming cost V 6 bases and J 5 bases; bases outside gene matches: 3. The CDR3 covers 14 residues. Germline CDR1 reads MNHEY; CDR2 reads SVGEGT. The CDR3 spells CASRPGQDNSPLHF. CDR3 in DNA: TGTGCCAGCAGACCGGGACAGGATAATTCACCCCTCCACTTT.

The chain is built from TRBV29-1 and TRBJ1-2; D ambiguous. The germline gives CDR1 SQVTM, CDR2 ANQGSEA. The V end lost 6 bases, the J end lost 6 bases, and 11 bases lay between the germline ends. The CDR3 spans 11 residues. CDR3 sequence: CSVFMENGYTF. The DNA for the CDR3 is TGCAGCGTCTTTATGGAGAATGGCTACACCTTC.

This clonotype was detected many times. The CDR3 region has the DNA TGTGCCAGCAGCGTAGGGGGGGGCCAGCCGGAACACTACGAGCAGTACTTC. The encoded protein is CASSVGGGQPEHYEQYF. The chain has TRBV9 and TRBJ2-7; a weak D match, TRBD2 (7 bases). The germline V and J ends were trimmed by 0 bases and 3 bases, with 19 bases remaining between them. The CDR3 loop spans 17 amino acids. The V gene's germline CDR1 is SGDLS and CDR2 YYNGEE.

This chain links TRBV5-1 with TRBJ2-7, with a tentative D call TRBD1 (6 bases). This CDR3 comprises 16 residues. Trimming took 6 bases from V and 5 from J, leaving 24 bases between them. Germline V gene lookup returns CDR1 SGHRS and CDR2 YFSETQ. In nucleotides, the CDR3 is TGCGCCAGCAAGTTCGATGTGACAGGAATAACCCACGAGCAGTACTTC. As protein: CASKFDVTGITHEQYF.

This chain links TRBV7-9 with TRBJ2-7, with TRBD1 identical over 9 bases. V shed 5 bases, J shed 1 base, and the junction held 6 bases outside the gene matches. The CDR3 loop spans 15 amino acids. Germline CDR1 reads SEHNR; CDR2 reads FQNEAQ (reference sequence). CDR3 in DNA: TGTGCCAGCAGCGTACAGGGGGCCTCGTCCTACGAGCAGTACTTC. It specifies CASSVQGASSYEQYF.

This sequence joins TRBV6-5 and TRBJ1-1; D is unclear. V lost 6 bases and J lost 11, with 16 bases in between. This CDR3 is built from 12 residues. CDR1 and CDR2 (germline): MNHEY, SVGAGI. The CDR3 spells CASRSDGLEAFF. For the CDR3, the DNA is TGTGCCAGCAGATCGGACGGGCTTGAGGCTTTCTTT.